This T cell receptor (beta chain) is drawn from a study of T cell responses to AZD1222 COVID-19 vaccine. Germline V gene sequence: CDR1 SGDLS, CDR2 YYNGEE. After removal of 3 bases from V and 7 bases from J, the junction contained 12 bases not matched to a gene. The CDR3 length is 16 residues. TCRdb's table, derived via immunoSEQ multiplex PCR, lists solely in-frame clones and lacks some. The table includes about 150,000 clones, about 93% detected once. This clone turned up a few times. Sample: peripheral blood, taken on day 0 of MenACWY control vaccination. The chain carries TRBV9 and TRBJ1-2, with 10 bases that match TRBD1. The receptor's source is an adult in good health. The DNA of the CDR3 is TGTGCCAGCAGCGGCTTGACAGGGGGCGCCGGGGGTGGCTACACCTTC. This translates into CASSGLTGGAGGGYTF.